This TCR beta chain originates from a study of blood T cells in healthy people across ages. Through a sample-barcoded 5' primer and a J-beta primer mix, a second PCR was run for roughly 6 to 11 cycles. In TCRdb, the 5' RACE reads were re-called with MiXCR into one record per CDR3 protein. The data contain about 780,000 distinct CDR3 sequences, about half of them singletons. The V gene's germline CDR1 is MNHEY and CDR2 SMNVEV (reference sequence). Trimming stripped 2 bases from V and 10 bases from J, with 18 bases between. The CDR3 consists of 15 residues. This clonotype was detected once. The specimen sequenced was blood. The V call is TRBV27, the J call TRBJ2-1; either TRBD1 or TRBD2 may supply D (5 bases each). The TCR comes from a man at least 80 years old in good health. CDR3 region: CASSLLRGTPYEQFF. CDR3 bases: TGTGCCAGCAGTTTACTGAGGGGTACGCCCTACGAGCAGTTCTTC.